A single sample is the source of the 24 T cell receptor beta chains below, sequenced in a study of T cell repertoires in cytomegalovirus infection. TCRdb processed the reads anew with MiXCR; each CDR3 protein has one entry. Of about 920,000 distinct CDR3 sequences in the sample, around 30% were seen once. The antigens of these receptors remain unknown. Source: cultured CD8+ T cells from PBMCs, taken from culture after CMV antigen stimulation. The receptors stem from a human donor in good health (CMV status not recorded). Some clones in this sample may be carry-over from other donors' samples.

The chain is built from TRBV6-2 or TRBV6-3 and TRBJ2-6; 7 bases line up with TRBD1. V was clipped by 7 bases and J by 2 bases; unmatched bases: 11. Germline CDR1 and CDR2: MNHEY and SVGEGT. The CDR3 spans 17 residues. In DNA form, the CDR3 reads TGTGCCAGCAAGCTAGAACCTACAGGGGCTGGGGCCAACGTCCTGACTTTC. Translation: CASKLEPTGAGANVLTF.

This clonotype was seen more than once but under ten times. The J gene is TRBJ2-7, the V gene TRBV2; 10 bases map to TRBD1. The length of the CDR3 is 13 residues. The germline V gene has CDR1 SNHLY and CDR2 FYNNEI. The CDR3 DNA reads TGTACCCAAAGGGGGACAGGGGATTACGAGCAGTACTTC. This codes for CTQRGTGDYEQYF.

Only a few counts were recorded for this clonotype. The rearrangement uses TRBV25-1 and TRBJ2-1; TRBD1 aligns across 9 bases. The length of the CDR3 is 17 residues. V gave up 0 bases and J gave up 4 bases; unmatched junction bases: 7. Germline CDR1 reads MGHDK; CDR2 reads SYGVNS. The CDR3 DNA sequence: TGTGCCAGCAGTGAATATTATGCGACAGGGGGTTACAATGAGCAGTTCTTC. It yields the protein CASSEYYATGGYNEQFF.

The chain employs TRBV10-3 and TRBJ1-2; TRBD1 might be the D (5 bases). V was shortened by 4 bases and J by 3 bases, with 12 bases between the two germline ends. This CDR3 region has 14 residues. Per germline, CDR1 ENHRY and CDR2 SYGVKD. The CDR3 sequence is CAISVSGADYGYTF. CDR3 DNA sequence: TGTGCCATCAGTGTTTCTGGGGCGGACTATGGCTACACCTTC.

V and J are TRBV27 and TRBJ1-2; 11 bases are shared with TRBD1. The CDR3 covers 16 residues. V dropped 0 bases and J dropped 6; count of bases not matched to a gene: 6. Germline V gives CDR1 MNHEY, CDR2 SMNVEV (reference sequence). The CDR3 nucleotides read TGTGCCAGCAGTTTATCGTCCCGGGACAGGGGGAATGGCTACACCTTC. It is translated as CASSLSSRDRGNGYTF.

This chain links TRBV12-3 or TRBV12-4 with TRBJ2-2, with no clear D. V was shortened by 6 bases and J by 4 bases, with 12 bases between the two germline ends. The CDR3 extends over 14 amino acids. The CDR3 DNA reads as TGTGCCAGCAGCTCGTGGGCCGGCACCGGGGAGCTGTTTTTT. As protein: CASSSWAGTGELFF.

This clonotype was observed a handful of times. The rearrangement uses TRBV11-2 and TRBJ2-4, with D possibly being TRBD1 (7 bases). Germline V gene lookup returns CDR1 SGHAT and CDR2 FQNNGV. The CDR3 runs to 16 residues. V lost 1 base and J lost 1, with 11 bases in between. The CDR3 DNA reads as TGTGCCAGCAGCTTAGCGTCAGGGGGGGCCAAAAACATTCAGTACTTC. This encodes CASSLASGGAKNIQYF.

The CDR3, as DNA: TGTGCCAGTAGCCCGATTGGAAGGGGCGCGGATGGCTACACCTTC. Encoded protein: CASSPIGRGADGYTF. This chain links TRBV19 with TRBJ1-2; a weak D match, TRBD1 (5 bases). V lost 6 bases and J lost 6, with 20 bases in between. Germline CDR1 reads LNHDA; CDR2 reads SQIVND (reference sequence). The CDR3 runs to 15 residues.

This clonotype was seen a handful of times. The chain has TRBV11-1 and TRBJ2-3; 7 bases are a match to TRBD1. V lost 5 bases and J lost 2; bases outside the gene matches: 7. There are 15 residues in the CDR3. The germline V gene has CDR1 SGHAT and CDR2 FQDESV (reference sequence). The DNA for the CDR3 is TGTGCCAGCAGCCCACACAGGGGCCCCACAGATACGCAGTATTTT. Protein sequence: CASSPHRGPTDTQYF.

This clonotype was detected only once. The rearrangement uses TRBV5-1 and TRBJ2-2, with 15 bases lining up with TRBD2. Germline V CDR1 and CDR2: SGHRS, YFSETQ. Germline trimming cut 4 bases from V and 7 bases from J; bases unmatched to any gene: 17. This CDR3 region has 20 residues. CDR3 nucleotide sequence: TGCGCCAGCAGCCCCCCACCCCTCGGACTAGCGGGGGGGCGAAGCGGGGAGCTGTTTTTT. Amino acids: CASSPPPLGLAGGRSGELFF.

This clonotype was found a few times. V gene TRBV27 combines with J gene TRBJ1-2, with 9 bases matching TRBD1. This CDR3 comprises 14 residues. Germline CDR1 reads MNHEY; CDR2 reads SMNVEV (reference sequence). V was pared by 2 bases and J by 6 bases, with 4 bases of the junction left unmatched. The CDR3 region is CASSLSGQGNGYTF. For the CDR3, the DNA is TGTGCCAGCAGTTTAAGTGGACAGGGGAATGGCTACACCTTC.

A note on this clonotype: A much larger clonotype is one base distant, so this may be a read error. The rearrangement joins TRBV7-2 to TRBJ2-5; D is tentatively TRBD1 or TRBD2 (5 bases each). In germline, CDR1 is SGHTA, CDR2 FQGNSA. This CDR3 is 14 amino acids long. CDR3 protein: CVSSGGHRKETQYF. In DNA, the CDR3 is TGTGTCAGCAGCGGTGGACATCGAAAAGAGACCCAGTACTTC.

As for this clonotype: A much more abundant neighbour one base away suggests this may be a read error. The chain is built from TRBV7-4 and TRBJ1-2; 9 bases are a match to TRBD1. Germline V gives CDR1 SGHVT, CDR2 SQSDAQ. This CDR3 contains 15 residues. Written as DNA, the CDR3 is TGTGTCAGCAGCTTCCCGGACAGGGGCCACTATGGCTACACCTTC. It codes for CVSSFPDRGHYGYTF.

This CDR3 reads CASRGWITDTQYF. The CDR3, as DNA: TGTGCCAGCAGGGGGTGGATAACAGATACGCAGTATTTT. The rearrangement links TRBV28 to TRBJ2-3; no clear D gene. Trimming shortened V by 6 bases and J by 3 bases, and 10 bases separated the two germline ends. Germline V gives CDR1 MDHEN, CDR2 SYDVKM. This CDR3 comprises 13 residues.

CDR3 DNA: TGTGCCAGCAGCTTAGAGGGCAGGGAGCTGTTTTTT. It yields the protein CASSLEGRELFF. The rearrangement joins TRBV7-2 to TRBJ2-2; no clear D gene. Per the germline V gene, CDR1 is SGHTA and CDR2 is FQGNSA. The CDR3 is 12 amino acids. Trimming shortened V by 1 base and J by 9 bases, and 6 bases separated the two germline ends.

This clonotype was picked up one time. The chain links TRBV7-9 to TRBJ1-1; 11 nucleotides agree with TRBD1. The V and J ends lost 4 bases and 1 base, in that order; junction bases with no gene match: 8. The CDR3 is 17 residues long. From germline, CDR1 is SEHNR and CDR2 FQNEAQ (reference sequence). The CDR3 spells CASSSGTGGAKNTEAFF. Written as DNA, the CDR3 is TGTGCCAGCAGCTCGGGGACAGGGGGGGCGAAGAACACTGAAGCTTTCTTT.

The chain has TRBV3-1 and TRBJ2-1; 8 bases align to TRBD2. The CDR3 extends over 14 amino acids. V trimming: 11 bases; J trimming: 2 bases; junction bases outside the gene matches: 8. Germline V lookup: CDR1 LGHDT, CDR2 YNNKEL (reference sequence). The chain's CDR3 is CASRERGTYNEQFF. CDR3 bases: TGTGCCTCACGGGAGCGGGGGACCTACAATGAGCAGTTCTTC.

The chain links TRBV10-2 to TRBJ1-4; 8 bases fit TRBD1. Germline assignment: CDR1 WSHSY and CDR2 SAAADI. The CDR3 covers 14 residues. V shed 8 bases, J shed 3 bases, and the junction held 5 bases outside the gene matches. CDR3 sequence (DNA): TGCGCCAGCGGCCAGGGGGCGGCTAATGAAAAACTGTTTTTT. It yields the protein CASGQGAANEKLFF.

The rearrangement links TRBV2 to TRBJ1-4; D is undetermined. Trimming took off 3 bases at V and 0 bases at J, with 8 bases between the two ends. CDR1 and CDR2 from the germline V gene are SNHLY and FYNNEI. The CDR3 loop spans 15 amino acids. The CDR3 DNA is TGTGCCAGCAGTGATCGTCTTACAACTAATGAAAAACTGTTTTTT. Amino acids: CASSDRLTTNEKLFF.

The chain links TRBV4-3 to TRBJ2-5; 11 positions agree with TRBD2. The V gene's germline CDR1 is LGHNA and CDR2 YSLEER. V shed 4 bases, J shed 4 bases, and the junction held 20 bases outside the gene matches. The CDR3 covers 20 residues. For the CDR3, the DNA is TGCGCCAGCAGCCCAGGCACCTGGGCTAGCGGGGGGCCTGGGTCAGAGACCCAGTACTTC. It is translated as CASSPGTWASGGPGSETQYF.

This chain uses TRBV4-1 with TRBJ2-7, with a possible D match to TRBD1 (6 bases). V was clipped by 0 bases and J by 4 bases, with 13 bases between them. The CDR3 length is 15 residues. Germline lookup yields CDR1 MGHRA and CDR2 YSYEKL. The CDR3: CASSQEQGRGYEQYF. The CDR3 DNA reads as TGCGCCAGCAGCCAAGAGCAGGGGAGAGGGTACGAGCAGTACTTC.

The table lists this clonotype with a few counts. The rearrangement links TRBV7-9 to TRBJ1-1; TRBD1 matches at 9 bases. J gave up 5 bases and V 4 bases, and 14 bases lay outside the gene matches. From germline, CDR1 is SEHNR and CDR2 FQNEAQ (reference sequence). The CDR3 is made up of 17 amino acids. The CDR3 bases are TGTGCCAGCAGCTCCCGAGGGGAACAGGGGGCGAGGACTGAAGCTTTCTTT. Translated, it gives CASSSRGEQGARTEAFF.

The table lists this clonotype with a few counts. The rearrangement links TRBV27 to TRBJ1-5; TRBD1 matches 7 bases. CDR1 is MNHEY and CDR2 is SMNVEV in the germline V gene (reference sequence). Losses at the gene ends were 5 bases for V and 6 bases for J; bases not matched to a gene: 7. This CDR3 is 14 amino acids long. CDR3 in DNA: TGTGCCAGCAGTGTACAGGGGCCGGGTCAGCCCCAGCATTTT. It codes for CASSVQGPGQPQHF.

This chain links TRBV6-1 with TRBJ1-2; 9 nucleotides match TRBD1. The CDR3 totals 14 residues. Germline loops: CDR1 MNHNS, CDR2 SASEGT. The V segment lost 0 bases and the J segment 6 bases; nucleotides outside the gene matches: 2. In DNA form, the CDR3 reads TGTGCCAGCAGTGAAGCCTGGACAGGGGATGGCTACACCTTC. Its protein is CASSEAWTGDGYTF.